Listed below are T cell receptor beta chains from one sample, sequenced in a study of blood T cell repertoires in COVID-19. Assay used: immunoSEQ multiplex PCR; TCRdb lists only in-frame clones, some missing. The profile shows over 250,000 clones, about 89% of them singletons. Sequences were obtained from PBMCs or T cells enriched from blood (not recorded which). The receptors here all came from a man between 40 and 49 years old who had recovered from COVID-19. The CDR3 runs from the conserved cysteine through the conserved F or W. D genes are given only for firm matches. The size entry is marked missing in some rows and otherwise reads once, few, many or a size class.

CDR3nt: TGTGCCAGCAGCTTTAGCGGGGCGTACCAAGAGACCCAGTACTTC
CDR3aa: CASSFSGAYQETQYF
v_gene: TRBV7-9
abundance: once
d_gene: TRBD2
j_gene: TRBJ2-5

CDR3nt: TGTGCCAGCAGCGCGGGGGAAGGGGGCGTATCATCGGGCTACACCTTC
CDR3aa: CASSAGEGGVSSGYTF
v_gene: TRBV9
abundance: few
d_gene: TRBD1
j_gene: TRBJ1-2

CDR3nt: TGTGCCAGCAGTTCGTTACAGGGGGCCGAGCAGTTCTTC
CDR3aa: CASSSLQGAEQFF
v_gene: TRBV27
abundance: NA
d_gene: TRBD1
j_gene: TRBJ2-1

CDR3nt: TGTGCCAGCAGCTCCACGCCGGGACTACCCCAAGAGACCCAGTACTTC
CDR3aa: CASSSTPGLPQETQYF
v_gene: TRBV9
abundance: once
d_gene: TRBD2
j_gene: TRBJ2-5

CDR3nt: TGTGCCAGCAGTCTGTTAGGCTCCCGGCCGACTAGCGGGACCACCGGGGAGCTGTTTTTT
CDR3aa: CASSLLGSRPTSGTTGELFF
v_gene: TRBV6-2/TRBV6-3
abundance: NA
d_gene: TRBD2
j_gene: TRBJ2-2

CDR3nt: TGCGCCAGCAGCCAAGTGGCTAGCTCCTACAATGAGCAGTTCTTC
CDR3aa: CASSQVASSYNEQFF
v_gene: TRBV4-1
abundance: NA
d_gene: NA
j_gene: TRBJ2-1

CDR3nt: TGTGCCAGCAGCGTAGTCGGCGGGGACTCTGGGGCCAACGTCCTGACTTTC
CDR3aa: CASSVVGGDSGANVLTF
v_gene: TRBV9
abundance: NA
d_gene: NA
j_gene: TRBJ2-6

CDR3nt: NA
CDR3aa: CASSIFVRGDYGYTF
v_gene: TRBV19
abundance: NA
d_gene: NA
j_gene: TRBJ1-2

CDR3nt: TGTGCCAGCAGTATCCGGGGACTAGCGGTGCAAGATACGCAGTATTTT
CDR3aa: CASSIRGLAVQDTQYF
v_gene: TRBV5-6
abundance: few
d_gene: TRBD2
j_gene: TRBJ2-3

CDR3nt: TGCGCCAGCAGCCAAGATCCGACCAGGGGGAACACCGGGGAGCTGTTTTTT
CDR3aa: CASSQDPTRGNTGELFF
v_gene: TRBV4-3
abundance: NA
d_gene: NA
j_gene: TRBJ2-2

CDR3nt: TGTGCCAGCAGTTTTATTATGCGGCGGGCTCACAATGAGCAGTTCTTC
CDR3aa: CASSFIMRRAHNEQFF
v_gene: TRBV27
abundance: NA
d_gene: NA
j_gene: TRBJ2-1

CDR3nt: TGTGCCAGCAGGGGGCCGCTTGGACATTTTGAGTACTTC
CDR3aa: CASRGPLGHFEYF
v_gene: TRBV12-3/TRBV12-4
abundance: NA
d_gene: NA
j_gene: TRBJ2-7

CDR3nt: TGTGCCAGCAGTTACGTTGCGGGAGGGCCTGAGACCCAGTACTTC
CDR3aa: CASSYVAGGPETQYF
v_gene: TRBV6-5
abundance: once
d_gene: TRBD2
j_gene: TRBJ2-5

CDR3nt: TGTGCCAGCAGCTTTGGGACAGGTCAGGCTCTAAGGGAGTTCTTC
CDR3aa: CASSFGTGQALREFF
v_gene: TRBV7-9
abundance: NA
d_gene: TRBD1
j_gene: TRBJ2-1

CDR3nt: TGTGCCAGCAGCGAGAGGGGGCGGGTGAACACTGAAGCTTTCTTT
CDR3aa: CASSERGRVNTEAFF
v_gene: TRBV28
abundance: once
d_gene: TRBD1
j_gene: TRBJ1-1

CDR3nt: TGCGCCAGCAGCTTGGGAGGTGGCGCGGAGACCCAGTACTTC
CDR3aa: CASSLGGGAETQYF
v_gene: TRBV5-1
abundance: NA
d_gene: NA
j_gene: TRBJ2-5

CDR3nt: TGTGCCAGCAGTTACACCCGGACAGGAACTAACTATGGCTACACCTTC
CDR3aa: CASSYTRTGTNYGYTF
v_gene: TRBV6-5
abundance: few
d_gene: TRBD1
j_gene: TRBJ1-2

CDR3nt: TGTGCCAGCAGCCAAGAGCCCGCAGCGTCCTACGAGCAGTACTTC
CDR3aa: CASSQEPAASYEQYF
v_gene: TRBV4-2
abundance: NA
d_gene: NA
j_gene: TRBJ2-7

CDR3nt: TGCGCCAGCAGCCAATCTCTAACTAGAACCCCTCTGGAGACCCAGTACTTC
CDR3aa: CASSQSLTRTPLETQYF
v_gene: TRBV4-1
abundance: NA
d_gene: NA
j_gene: TRBJ2-5

CDR3nt: TGTGCCAGCAGCCAAGAATCGTCCAGACGGGACACTGAAGCTTTCTTT
CDR3aa: CASSQESSRRDTEAFF
v_gene: TRBV4-2
abundance: NA
d_gene: NA
j_gene: TRBJ1-1

CDR3nt: TGTGCCAGCAGCCTTTTTGCAGGCTCCTACAATGAGCAGTTCTTC
CDR3aa: CASSLFAGSYNEQFF
v_gene: TRBV14
abundance: NA
d_gene: NA
j_gene: TRBJ2-1

CDR3nt: TGTGCCAGCAGCTTCACCGGGACAGGAGGGTACGAGCAGTACTTC
CDR3aa: CASSFTGTGGYEQYF
v_gene: TRBV7-2
abundance: NA
d_gene: TRBD1
j_gene: TRBJ2-7

CDR3nt: TGTGCCAGCAGCTTAAATGGGGGGGAGACCCAGTACTTC
CDR3aa: CASSLNGGETQYF
v_gene: TRBV7-3
abundance: NA
d_gene: NA
j_gene: TRBJ2-5

CDR3nt: TGTGCCAGCAGCTTTTATAGGGGGATAGATACGCAGTATTTT
CDR3aa: CASSFYRGIDTQYF
v_gene: TRBV7-8
abundance: NA
d_gene: NA
j_gene: TRBJ2-3

CDR3nt: TGCAGCGTTGAGGGACAGGGGGCATTGGGCTATGGCTACACCTTC
CDR3aa: CSVEGQGALGYGYTF
v_gene: TRBV29-1
abundance: NA
d_gene: TRBD1
j_gene: TRBJ1-2

CDR3nt: TGTGCCAGCAGCGTACCGGGCACTGAAGCTTTCTTT
CDR3aa: CASSVPGTEAFF
v_gene: TRBV7-8
abundance: NA
d_gene: NA
j_gene: TRBJ1-1

CDR3nt: TGTGCCAGTAGTTGGGACAGGGGGTACAATGAGCAGTTCTTC
CDR3aa: CASSWDRGYNEQFF
v_gene: TRBV19
abundance: NA
d_gene: TRBD1
j_gene: TRBJ2-1

CDR3nt: TGTGCCAGCAGCTTAGATCTGGCAGAGCGTGGTGGTGCGGCTAATGAAAAACTGTTTTTT
CDR3aa: CASSLDLAERGGAANEKLFF
v_gene: TRBV11-3
abundance: NA
d_gene: NA
j_gene: TRBJ1-4

CDR3nt: TGTGCCAGCAGTGAAGTCACTAGCGGGGGGCCCACAGATACGCAGTATTTT
CDR3aa: CASSEVTSGGPTDTQYF
v_gene: TRBV6-1
abundance: NA
d_gene: TRBD2
j_gene: TRBJ2-3

CDR3nt: TGTGCCAGCTCACCCCTGACAGGGCGAAATAATCAGCCCCAGCATTTT
CDR3aa: CASSPLTGRNNQPQHF
v_gene: TRBV18
abundance: NA
d_gene: TRBD1
j_gene: TRBJ1-5

CDR3nt: TGTGCCAGCAGCTACGAAGCCCCAGGGCCATACGAGCAGTACTTC
CDR3aa: CASSYEAPGPYEQYF
v_gene: TRBV5-6
abundance: NA
d_gene: NA
j_gene: TRBJ2-7

CDR3nt: TGTGCCAGCAGCCACTCCCGCTTTGGGGGGAGGACTGAAGCTTTCTTT
CDR3aa: CASSHSRFGGRTEAFF
v_gene: TRBV27
abundance: NA
d_gene: NA
j_gene: TRBJ1-1

CDR3nt: TGCGCCAGCAGTGAGAATTGGCTAGCGGATAGCACAGATACGCAGTATTTT
CDR3aa: CASSENWLADSTDTQYF
v_gene: TRBV10-1
abundance: NA
d_gene: TRBD2
j_gene: TRBJ2-3

CDR3nt: TGTGCCACCAGTGATGACCGGGACAGTTCCTACAATGAGCAGTTCTTC
CDR3aa: CATSDDRDSSYNEQFF
v_gene: TRBV24-1
abundance: once
d_gene: TRBD1
j_gene: TRBJ2-1

CDR3nt: TGCGCCAGCAGCGCCCCGGACAGGGCGAATTCACCCCTCCACTTT
CDR3aa: CASSAPDRANSPLHF
v_gene: TRBV10-2
abundance: NA
d_gene: TRBD1
j_gene: TRBJ1-6

CDR3nt: TGTGCCAGCAGTTACTCGAGGGCTTGGGGCAATGAGCAGTTCTTC
CDR3aa: CASSYSRAWGNEQFF
v_gene: TRBV6-5
abundance: NA
d_gene: NA
j_gene: TRBJ2-1

CDR3nt: TGTGCCAGCAGGGCTAGCGGGAGCCCCCACGAGCAGTACTTC
CDR3aa: CASRASGSPHEQYF
v_gene: TRBV28
abundance: NA
d_gene: TRBD2
j_gene: TRBJ2-7

CDR3nt: TGTGCCAGCAGTGAATGGGGCAGTGGTGAAGCTTTCTTT
CDR3aa: CASSEWGSGEAFF
v_gene: TRBV6-1
abundance: NA
d_gene: NA
j_gene: TRBJ1-1

CDR3nt: TGTGCCAGCAGCCCTGGGACACAGGGGCTATTACGCGCTGAAGCTTTCTTT
CDR3aa: CASSPGTQGLLRAEAFF
v_gene: TRBV7-9
abundance: NA
d_gene: TRBD1
j_gene: TRBJ1-1

CDR3nt: TGTGCCACCAGCAGAGATAGTGGGACAGCGAACACCGGGGAGCTGTTTTTT
CDR3aa: CATSRDSGTANTGELFF
v_gene: TRBV15
abundance: NA
d_gene: TRBD1
j_gene: TRBJ2-2

CDR3nt: TGTGCCAGCTCATCAGACAGGGGGCGCTTCTCTGAAGCTTTCTTT
CDR3aa: CASSSDRGRFSEAFF
v_gene: TRBV18
abundance: NA
d_gene: TRBD1
j_gene: TRBJ1-1

CDR3nt: TGTGCCAGCAGCCAAGCCTGGACTGGTCCCTACGAGCAGTACTTC
CDR3aa: CASSQAWTGPYEQYF
v_gene: TRBV4-2
abundance: NA
d_gene: NA
j_gene: TRBJ2-7

CDR3nt: TGTGCCAGCAGCCCCCACTCCACTAGTTGGCAAGAGACCCAGTACTTC
CDR3aa: CASSPHSTSWQETQYF
v_gene: TRBV3-1/TRBV3-2
abundance: NA
d_gene: NA
j_gene: TRBJ2-5

CDR3nt: TGTGCCAGCATCCGGGGGGGGAATGAAAAACTGTTTTTT
CDR3aa: CASIRGGNEKLFF
v_gene: TRBV2
abundance: NA
d_gene: NA
j_gene: TRBJ1-4

CDR3nt: TGTGCCAGCAGCCAAGACACAGGGTGGGGGACAGATACGCAGTATTTT
CDR3aa: CASSQDTGWGTDTQYF
v_gene: TRBV3-1/TRBV3-2
abundance: NA
d_gene: NA
j_gene: TRBJ2-3

CDR3nt: TGTGCCAGTAGTACGCGGACAGGGGATGCCACCGGGGAGCTGTTTTTT
CDR3aa: CASSTRTGDATGELFF
v_gene: TRBV19
abundance: NA
d_gene: TRBD1
j_gene: TRBJ2-2

CDR3nt: TGCGCCAGCAGCCATCCGGGACAGAGCTACGAGCAGTACTTC
CDR3aa: CASSHPGQSYEQYF
v_gene: TRBV5-1
abundance: NA
d_gene: TRBD1
j_gene: TRBJ2-7

CDR3nt: TGTGCCAGCAGCCAAGATCTGACAGGGTCTCCCCTCCACTTT
CDR3aa: CASSQDLTGSPLHF
v_gene: TRBV3-1/TRBV3-2
abundance: NA
d_gene: TRBD1
j_gene: TRBJ1-6

CDR3nt: TGTGCCAGTAGTGCAACTCCGGGACAGGGTAGACTACGGGGCAATCAGCCCCAGCATTTT
CDR3aa: CASSATPGQGRLRGNQPQHF
v_gene: TRBV19
abundance: NA
d_gene: TRBD1
j_gene: TRBJ1-5